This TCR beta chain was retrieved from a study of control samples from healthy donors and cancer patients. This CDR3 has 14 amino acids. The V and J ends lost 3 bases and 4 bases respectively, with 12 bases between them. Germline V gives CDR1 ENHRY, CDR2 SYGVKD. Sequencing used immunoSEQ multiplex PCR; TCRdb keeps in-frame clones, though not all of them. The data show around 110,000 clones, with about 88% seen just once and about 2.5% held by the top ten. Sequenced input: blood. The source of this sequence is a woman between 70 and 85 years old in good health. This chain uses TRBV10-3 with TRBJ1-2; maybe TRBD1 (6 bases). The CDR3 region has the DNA TGTGCCATCAGTGACCTACAGGGTTCCTATGGCTACACCTTC. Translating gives CAISDLQGSYGYTF.